A single sample is the source of the 28 T cell receptor beta chains below, sequenced in a study of T cell responses to AZD1222 COVID-19 vaccine. TCRdb's copy holds only in-frame clones and misses some; the assay was immunoSEQ multiplex PCR. The sample lists some 110,000 clones; roughly nine tenths were seen once. The material was peripheral blood, obtained 28 days after the second AZD1222 dose. These receptors originate from an adult who received the AZD1222 COVID-19 vaccine.

This clone appeared once. This sequence joins TRBV7-2 and TRBJ2-1; 8 bases agree with TRBD2. Germline V gene lookup returns CDR1 SGHTA and CDR2 FQGNSA. The CDR3 length is 14 residues. V lost 5 bases and J lost 7; bases outside the gene matches: 7. CDR3 protein: CASSNGGRMNEQFF. DNA of the CDR3: TGTGCCAGCAGCAATGGCGGGAGGATGAATGAGCAGTTCTTC.

This clone appeared once. The chain is built from TRBV3-1 (or the pseudogene TRBV3-2) and TRBJ1-6; 9 bases map to TRBD1. This CDR3 is 14 amino acids long. Trimming took 7 bases from V and 5 from J; bases not matched to a gene: 3. CDR1 LGHDT and CDR2 YNNKEL come from the germline V gene (reference sequence). In DNA, the CDR3 is TGTGCCAGCAAAGGACAGGGGAATAATTCACCCCTCCACTTT. Translating it yields CASKGQGNNSPLHF.

This chain connects TRBV5-1 to TRBJ1-2; D not certain. The CDR3 runs 14 residues. Germline CDR1 reads SGHRS; CDR2 reads YFSETQ. V was shortened by 5 bases and J by 2 bases, with 13 bases between the two germline ends. CDR3 nucleotides: TGCGCCAGCAGATCCACAGATCTCAACTATGGCTACACCTTC. As protein: CASRSTDLNYGYTF. The variable domain in full, with the rest retrieved from reference TRBV5-1 and TRBJ1-2, is KAGVTQTPRYLIKTRGQQVTLSCSPISGHRSVSWYQQTPGQGLQFLFEYFSETQRNKGNFPGRFSGRQFSNSRSEMNVSTLELGDSALYLCASRSTDLNYGYTFGSGTRLTVV.

This clone was detected once. The chain joins TRBV14 to TRBJ2-1, with a tentative D call TRBD2 (5 bases). The CDR3 consists of 18 residues. With 5 bases removed from V and 6 bases from J, the gap between germline ends came to 26 bases. CDR1 and CDR2 from the germline V gene are SGHDN and FVKESK. The CDR3: CASSTLGGSYLSLNEQFF. In nucleotides, the CDR3 is TGTGCCAGCAGCACCCTCGGAGGAAGTTACCTAAGTCTCAATGAGCAGTTCTTC.

This chain links TRBV28 with TRBJ2-4; D not certain. The CDR3 sequence is 13 residues long. V was cut by 3 bases and J by 5 bases, with 8 bases left in between. Germline V gene sequence: CDR1 MDHEN, CDR2 SYDVKM. CDR3 sequence reads: CASSFRPENIQYF. The CDR3 bases are TGTGCCAGCAGTTTTCGTCCAGAAAACATTCAGTACTTC. Filled out from reference TRBV28 and TRBJ2-4, the complete variable domain reads DVKVTQSSRYLVKRTGEKVFLECVQDMDHENMFWYRQDPGLGLRLIYFSYDVKMKEKGDIPEGYSVSREKKERFSLILESASTNQTSMYLCASSFRPENIQYFGAGTRLSVL.

The chain combines TRBV5-5 with TRBJ1-1; 7 bases are shared with TRBD1. In germline, CDR1 is SGHKS, CDR2 YYEKEE (reference sequence). The CDR3 consists of 15 residues. V lost 4 bases and J lost 0; bases outside the gene matches: 6. For the CDR3, the DNA is TGTGCCAGCAGCCATCAACAGGGGTTGAACACTGAAGCTTTCTTT. Amino acids: CASSHQQGLNTEAFF.

This sequence joins TRBV27 and TRBJ1-2; no clear D. Trimming shortened V by 3 bases and J by 1 base, and 18 bases separated the two germline ends. The V gene's germline CDR1 is MNHEY and CDR2 SMNVEV (reference sequence). The CDR3 consists of 17 residues. The CDR3 protein is CASSFDRRGDVNYGYTF. The CDR3 DNA reads as TGTGCCAGCAGTTTCGACCGACGAGGTGACGTTAACTATGGCTACACCTTC.

V usage is TRBV12-3 or TRBV12-4 and J usage is TRBJ1-3; D uncertain. V was clipped by 1 base and J by 10 bases, with 11 bases between them. This CDR3 spans 13 amino acids. CDR3 in amino acids: CASSLVPGGTIYF. The CDR3 nucleotides are TGTGCCAGCAGTTTAGTTCCGGGAGGTACCATATATTTT.

The CDR3, as DNA: TGTGCCAGCAGTCTCGCACAGGGGGCGCGGAACACCGGGGAGCTGTTTTTT. Translation gives CASSLAQGARNTGELFF. V is TRBV6-6 and J is TRBJ2-2; the match to TRBD1 covers 9 bases. With 5 bases clipped from V and 1 base from J, the junction kept 8 bases outside the gene matches. Per the germline V gene, CDR1 is MNHNY and CDR2 is SVGAGI (reference sequence). There are 17 residues in the CDR3.

V and J are TRBV21-1 and TRBJ2-7. TRBV21-1 is a recognized pseudogene. The CDR3 sequence is 12 residues long. The chain's CDR3 is CASSSRGYEQYF. CDR3 DNA sequence: TGTGCCAGCAGCTCGAGGGGATACGAGCAGTACTTC.

The V gene is TRBV28, the J gene TRBJ1-5; 11 nucleotides agree with TRBD1. With V trimmed by 5 bases and J by 10 bases, 10 bases remained unmatched. Germline assignment: CDR1 MDHEN and CDR2 SYDVKM. This CDR3 comprises 15 residues. The DNA of the CDR3 is TGTGCCAGCAGTCCCGGGACAGGGGGGATTAAACCCCAGCATTTT. Its translation is CASSPGTGGIKPQHF.

The rearrangement joins TRBV29-1 to TRBJ2-2; tentatively, D is TRBD2 (6 bases). V shed 7 bases and J shed 6 bases, with 15 bases lying between them. The CDR3 totals 13 residues. Germline values: CDR1 SQVTM, CDR2 ANQGSEA. This chain's CDR3 is CSAQKRESGELFF. The CDR3 region has the DNA TGCAGCGCGCAGAAACGGGAGTCCGGGGAGCTGTTTTTT.

J is TRBJ1-2 and V is TRBV9; possible D gene TRBD1, 6 bases. V lost 8 bases and J 4 bases, leaving 30 bases between the germline ends. This CDR3 is built from 18 residues. Germline-derived CDR1 and CDR2 are SGDLS and YYNGEE. The CDR3 nucleotides are TGTGCCAGGACCGGACTCAGGACAGCCTCCCCCTTCGGCTATGGCTACACCTTC. Encoded protein: CARTGLRTASPFGYGYTF.

The J gene is TRBJ1-4, the V gene TRBV7-9; D is undetermined. V was pared by 1 base and J by 7 bases, with 7 bases between. This CDR3 has 13 residues. In germline, CDR1 is SEHNR, CDR2 FQNEAQ (reference sequence). The DNA of the CDR3 is TGTGCCAGCAGCTTAGTAGGGAGTGAAAAACTGTTTTTT. It translates to CASSLVGSEKLFF.

The rearrangement uses TRBV6-5 and TRBJ1-3, with D uncertain. Germline V lookup: CDR1 MNHEY, CDR2 SVGAGI. This CDR3 has 15 residues. The V end was cut by 0 bases, the J end by 0 bases, with 6 bases between. The CDR3 region has the DNA TGTGCCAGCAGTTACTCAGGTCGCTCTGGAAACACCATATATTTT. Its protein is CASSYSGRSGNTIYF.

V is TRBV9 and J is TRBJ2-7; TRBD1 matches at 9 bases. J gave up 2 bases and V 2 bases, and 5 bases lay outside the gene matches. CDR3 length: 15 amino acids. CDR1 is SGDLS, CDR2 YYNGEE, per germline. The CDR3: CASSVTGTGTYEQYF. DNA for the CDR3: TGTGCCAGCAGCGTCACCGGGACAGGGACCTACGAGCAGTACTTC.

The chain uses TRBV7-9 and TRBJ2-2; tentatively, D is TRBD1 (6 bases). Trimming cost V 6 bases and J 0 bases, with 11 bases left between them. CDR1 and CDR2 (germline): SEHNR, FQNEAQ (reference sequence). This CDR3 is built from 15 residues. CDR3 bases: TGTGCCAGCAGACCGGGACATCCGAACACCGGGGAGCTGTTTTTT. Translating it yields CASRPGHPNTGELFF.

The chain uses TRBV7-2 and TRBJ1-5, with D hard to call. Germline CDR1 reads SGHTA; CDR2 reads FQGNSA. Trimming shortened V by 1 base and J by 9 bases, and 10 bases separated the two germline ends. The CDR3 loop spans 13 amino acids. CDR3 sequence: CASSLEGLWPQHF. The CDR3 bases are TGTGCCAGCAGCTTAGAAGGGCTCTGGCCCCAGCATTTT.

This rearrangement joins TRBV2 to TRBJ2-2; D might be TRBD2 (7 bases). The CDR3 consists of 15 residues. Per the germline V gene, CDR1 is SNHLY and CDR2 is FYNNEI. Trimming shortened V by 6 bases and J by 7 bases, and 18 bases separated the two germline ends. CDR3 sequence reads: CASREGGPHVGELFF. CDR3 DNA sequence: TGTGCCAGCAGGGAGGGGGGGCCCCACGTCGGGGAGCTGTTTTTT.

The sample holds one count of this clone. The chain has TRBV6-4 and TRBJ2-3, with D unresolved. The V end was cut by 6 bases, the J end by 8 bases, with 12 bases between. The CDR3 sequence is 12 residues long. Looked up from germline, CDR1 is MRHNA and CDR2 is SNTAGT. The CDR3 DNA sequence: TGTGCCAGCAGCGACCGGACGGGTACGCAGTATTTT. It is translated as CASSDRTGTQYF.

The chain uses TRBV3-1 (or the pseudogene TRBV3-2) and TRBJ2-7, with D perhaps matching TRBD1 (6 bases). Germline CDR1 and CDR2: LGHDT and YNNKEL (reference sequence). The ends were cut back, 0 bases at V and 2 bases at J, with 11 bases in the middle. There are 15 residues in the CDR3. The CDR3 region has the DNA TGTGCCAGCAGCCAAGACAGGGGAAATACCTACGAGCAGTACTTC. This sequence encodes CASSQDRGNTYEQYF.

This chain uses TRBV6-5 with TRBJ2-1; the match to TRBD2 covers 12 bases. CDR1 is MNHEY and CDR2 is SVGAGI in the germline V gene. This CDR3 has 13 amino acids. Trimming took 6 bases from V and 10 from J; bases not matched to a gene: 4. The CDR3 here is CASRTSGRQEQFF. The CDR3 DNA reads as TGTGCCAGCAGGACTAGCGGGAGACAGGAGCAGTTCTTC.

The rearrangement joins TRBV7-9 to TRBJ2-1, with 8 bases lining up with TRBD1. This CDR3 has 18 residues. Germline V lookup: CDR1 SEHNR, CDR2 FQNEAQ (reference sequence). The V gene end was trimmed by 5 bases and the J gene end by 1 base; junction bases not matched to a gene: 13. The CDR3 sequence: CASSPRTRGRPSYNEQFF. The CDR3 DNA sequence: TGTGCCAGCAGCCCCCGGACCAGGGGGCGCCCGTCCTACAATGAGCAGTTCTTC.

The genes are TRBV7-2 and TRBJ2-7; 7 bases agree with TRBD2. J gave up 0 bases and V 5 bases, and 13 bases lay outside the gene matches. Germline CDR1 SGHTA, CDR2 FQGNSA. This CDR3 has 17 residues. CDR3 in DNA: TGTGCCAGCAGCCCCGTGGGGGGGGGATCTAGCTCCTACGAGCAGTACTTC. This sequence encodes CASSPVGGGSSSYEQYF.

The genes are TRBV5-1 and TRBJ1-2, with 7 bases matching TRBD1. The CDR3 contains 14 residues. Germline CDR1 reads SGHRS; CDR2 reads YFSETQ. The ends lost 0 bases at V and 6 bases at J; junction bases unmatched: 5. CDR3 protein: CASSLATGEDGYTF. The CDR3 DNA is TGCGCCAGCAGCTTGGCAACAGGGGAAGATGGCTACACCTTC.

In nucleotides, the CDR3 is TGTGCCAGCAGTCCTCCCCCTGGGGGTAAGGAACGGACTGAAGCTTTCTTT. It is translated as CASSPPPGGKERTEAFF. The chain recombines TRBV6-6 with TRBJ1-1; TRBD1 is a possible D gene (5 bases). Trimming stripped 5 bases from V and 5 bases from J, with 24 bases between. The CDR3 runs to 17 residues. Germline-derived CDR1 and CDR2 are MNHNY and SVGAGI (reference sequence).

This chain joins TRBV5-4 and TRBJ1-1; TRBD1 aligns across 11 bases. Germline V gene sequence: CDR1 SGHNT, CDR2 YYREEE (reference sequence). The CDR3 is 16 amino acids. Unmatched junction bases numbered 6, after V lost 2 bases and J lost 3 bases. The CDR3 protein is CASSFPPGQGDTEAFF. Here the CDR3 DNA reads TGTGCCAGCAGCTTCCCGCCGGGACAGGGGGACACTGAAGCTTTCTTT. Combining the CDR3 with reference TRBV5-4 and TRBJ1-1 gives the whole variable domain ETGVTQSPTHLIKTRGQQVTLRCSSQSGHNTVSWYQQALGQGPQFIFQYYREEENGRGNFPPRFSGLQFPNYSSELNVNALELDDSALYLCASSFPPGQGDTEAFFGQGTRLTVV.

The genes are TRBV7-2 and TRBJ2-2, with TRBD2 matching 9 bases. Germline CDR1 and CDR2: SGHTA and FQGNSA. V shed 8 bases, J shed 0 bases, and the junction held 7 bases outside the gene matches. This CDR3 contains 16 residues. Here the CDR3 DNA reads TGTGCCAGCTCCGTGACTAGCGGATCGAACACCGGGGAGCTGTTTTTT. It yields the protein CASSVTSGSNTGELFF.